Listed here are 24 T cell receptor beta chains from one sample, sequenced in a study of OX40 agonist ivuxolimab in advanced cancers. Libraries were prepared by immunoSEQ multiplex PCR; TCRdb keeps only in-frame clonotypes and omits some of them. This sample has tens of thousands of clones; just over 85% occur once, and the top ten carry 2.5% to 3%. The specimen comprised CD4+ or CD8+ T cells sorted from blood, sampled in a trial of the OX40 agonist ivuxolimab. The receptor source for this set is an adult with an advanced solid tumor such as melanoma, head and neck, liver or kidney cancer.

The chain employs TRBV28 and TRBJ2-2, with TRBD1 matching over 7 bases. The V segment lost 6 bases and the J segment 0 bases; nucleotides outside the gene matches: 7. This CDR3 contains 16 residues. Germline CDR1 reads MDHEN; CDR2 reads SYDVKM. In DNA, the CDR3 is TGTGCCAGCAGGAAGGGACAGAGAGCGAACACCGGGGAGCTGTTTTTT. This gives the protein CASRKGQRANTGELFF.

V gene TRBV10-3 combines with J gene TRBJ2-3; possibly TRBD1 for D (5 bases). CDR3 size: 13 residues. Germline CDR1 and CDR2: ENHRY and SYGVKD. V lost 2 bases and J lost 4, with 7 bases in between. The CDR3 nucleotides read TGTGCCATCAGTGAGGGGGCAGCAGATACGCAGTATTTT. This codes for CAISEGAADTQYF.

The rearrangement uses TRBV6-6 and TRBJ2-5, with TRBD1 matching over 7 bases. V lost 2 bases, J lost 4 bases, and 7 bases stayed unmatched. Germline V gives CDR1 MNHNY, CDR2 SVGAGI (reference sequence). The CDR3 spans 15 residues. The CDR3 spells CASSYPRGQRETQYF. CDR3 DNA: TGTGCCAGCAGTTACCCCCGGGGACAGAGAGAGACCCAGTACTTC.

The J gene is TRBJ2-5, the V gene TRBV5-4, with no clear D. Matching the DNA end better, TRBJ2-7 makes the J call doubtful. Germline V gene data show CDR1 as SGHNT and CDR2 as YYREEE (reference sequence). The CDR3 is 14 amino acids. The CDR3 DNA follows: TGTGCCAGCAGCTTGTTAGGAGTGACCTACGAGCAGTACTTC. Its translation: CASSLLGVTYEQYF.

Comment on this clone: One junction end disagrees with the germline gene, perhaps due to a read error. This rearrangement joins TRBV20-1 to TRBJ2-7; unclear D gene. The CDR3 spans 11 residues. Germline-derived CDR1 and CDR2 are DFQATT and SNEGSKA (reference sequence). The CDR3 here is CSAGDESEQYF. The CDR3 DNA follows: TGCAGTGCTGGAGATGAGAGCGAGCAGTACTTC.

The CDR3 DNA follows: TGTGCCAGCAGGGACGGGACATCGGACGAGCAGTACTTC. Its translation: CASRDGTSDEQYF. V and J are TRBV7-9 and TRBJ2-7; TRBD1 is a possible D gene (6 bases). From germline, CDR1 is SEHNR and CDR2 FQNEAQ (reference sequence). V was trimmed by 6 bases and J by 5 bases, leaving 14 bases between them. The CDR3 has 13 amino acids.

The CDR3 DNA follows: TGTGCCAGCAGTGAGACTAGCGGGGGCCAGTTCTTC. This gives the protein CASSETSGGQFF. This chain uses TRBV6-1 with TRBJ2-1, with TRBD2 matching 12 bases. The J segment lost 13 bases and the V segment lost 3 bases, leaving 1 base of the junction unmatched. Per the germline V gene, CDR1 is MNHNS and CDR2 is SASEGT. The length of the CDR3 is 12 residues.

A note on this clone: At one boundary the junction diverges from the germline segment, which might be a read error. CDR3 in amino acids: CASSLGTANSPLHF. The CDR3, as DNA: TGTGCCAGCAGCTTGGGGACCGCTAATTCGCCCCTCCACTTT. The gene calls are TRBV5-6 and TRBJ1-6; D gene uncertain. There are 14 residues in the CDR3. Germline CDR1 reads SGHDT; CDR2 reads YYEEEE.

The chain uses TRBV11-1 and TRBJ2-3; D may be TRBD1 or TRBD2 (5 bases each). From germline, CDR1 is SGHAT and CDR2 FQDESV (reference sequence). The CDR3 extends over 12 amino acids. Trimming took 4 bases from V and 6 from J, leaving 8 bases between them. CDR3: CASSSGTDTQYF. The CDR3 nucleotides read TGTGCCAGCAGCTCGGGGACGGATACGCAGTATTTT.

The CDR3: CASSFEGNEKLFF. The CDR3 nucleotides are TGTGCCAGCAGCTTCGAGGGTAATGAAAAACTGTTTTTT. The chain uses TRBV6-1 and TRBJ1-4; no reliable D call. Germline V CDR1 and CDR2: MNHNS, SASEGT. This CDR3 contains 13 residues. The ends were cut back, 6 bases at V and 4 bases at J, with 9 bases in the middle.

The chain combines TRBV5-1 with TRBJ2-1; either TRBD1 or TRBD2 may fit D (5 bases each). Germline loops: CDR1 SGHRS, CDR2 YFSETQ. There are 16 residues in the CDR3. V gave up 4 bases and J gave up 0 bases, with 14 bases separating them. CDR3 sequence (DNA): TGCGCCAGCAGCCCGGGGTCAGGGACCTCCTACAATGAGCAGTTCTTC. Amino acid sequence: CASSPGSGTSYNEQFF.

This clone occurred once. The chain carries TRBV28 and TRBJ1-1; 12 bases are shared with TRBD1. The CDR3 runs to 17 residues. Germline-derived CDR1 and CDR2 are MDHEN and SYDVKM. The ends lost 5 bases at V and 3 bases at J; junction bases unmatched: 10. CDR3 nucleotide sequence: TGTGCCAGCAGTCCGCCGGGACAGGGGGCGGGGTACACTGAAGCTTTCTTT. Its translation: CASSPPGQGAGYTEAFF.

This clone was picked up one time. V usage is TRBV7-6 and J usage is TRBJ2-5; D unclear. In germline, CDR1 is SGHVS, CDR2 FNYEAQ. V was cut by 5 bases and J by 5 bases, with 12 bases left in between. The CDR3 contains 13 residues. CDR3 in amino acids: CASSIPPSETQYF. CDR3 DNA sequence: TGTGCCAGCAGCATACCCCCCTCGGAGACCCAGTACTTC. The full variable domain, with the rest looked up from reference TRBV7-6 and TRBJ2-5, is GAGVSQSPRYKVTKRGQDVALRCDPISGHVSLYWYRQALGQGPEFLTYFNYEAQQDKSGLPNDRFSAERPEGSISTLTIQRTEQRDSAMYRCASSIPPSETQYFGPGTRLLVL.

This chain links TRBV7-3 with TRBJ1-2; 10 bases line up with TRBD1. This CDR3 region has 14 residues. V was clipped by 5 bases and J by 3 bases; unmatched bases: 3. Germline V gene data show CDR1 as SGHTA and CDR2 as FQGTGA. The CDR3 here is CASSIGQGDYGYTF. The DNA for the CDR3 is TGTGCCAGCAGCATCGGACAGGGGGACTATGGCTACACCTTC.

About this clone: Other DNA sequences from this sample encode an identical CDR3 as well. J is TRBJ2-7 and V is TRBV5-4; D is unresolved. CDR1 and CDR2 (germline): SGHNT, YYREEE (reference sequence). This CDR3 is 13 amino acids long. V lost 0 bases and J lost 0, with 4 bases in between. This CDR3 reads CASSLGSSYEQYF. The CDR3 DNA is TGTGCCAGCAGCTTGGGGAGCTCCTACGAGCAGTACTTC. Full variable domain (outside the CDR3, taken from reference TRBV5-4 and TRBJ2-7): ETGVTQSPTHLIKTRGQQVTLRCSSQSGHNTVSWYQQALGQGPQFIFQYYREEENGRGNFPPRFSGLQFPNYSSELNVNALELDDSALYLCASSLGSSYEQYFGPGTRLTVT.

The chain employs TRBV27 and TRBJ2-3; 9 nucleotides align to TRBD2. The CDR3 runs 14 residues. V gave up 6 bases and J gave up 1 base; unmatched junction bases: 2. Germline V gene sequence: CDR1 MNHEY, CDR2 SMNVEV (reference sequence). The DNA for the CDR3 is TGTGCCAGCAGAGAGCGGGGGGGCACAGATACGCAGTATTTT. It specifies CASRERGGTDTQYF.

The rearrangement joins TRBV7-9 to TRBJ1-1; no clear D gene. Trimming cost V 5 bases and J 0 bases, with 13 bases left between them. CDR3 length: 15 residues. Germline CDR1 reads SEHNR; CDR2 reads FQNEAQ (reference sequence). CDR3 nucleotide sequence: TGTGCCAGCAGCCCCGGGTCGTTCATGAACACTGAAGCTTTCTTT. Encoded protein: CASSPGSFMNTEAFF.

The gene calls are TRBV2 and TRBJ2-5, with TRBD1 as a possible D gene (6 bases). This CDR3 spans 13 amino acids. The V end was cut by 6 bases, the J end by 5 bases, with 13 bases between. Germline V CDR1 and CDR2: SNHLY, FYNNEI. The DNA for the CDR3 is TGTGCCAGCAGGGCGACAGGTTCGGAGACCCAGTACTTC. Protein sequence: CASRATGSETQYF.

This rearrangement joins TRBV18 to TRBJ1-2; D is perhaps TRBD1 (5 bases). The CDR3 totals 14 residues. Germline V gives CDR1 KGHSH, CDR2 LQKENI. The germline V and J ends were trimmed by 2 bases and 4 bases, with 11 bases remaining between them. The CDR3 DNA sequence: TGTGCCAGCTCACCAGAACAGGAAATCTATGGCTACACCTTC. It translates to CASSPEQEIYGYTF.

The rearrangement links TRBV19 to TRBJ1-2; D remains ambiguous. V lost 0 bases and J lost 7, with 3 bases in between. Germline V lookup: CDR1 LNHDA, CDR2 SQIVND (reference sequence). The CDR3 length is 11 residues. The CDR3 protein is CASSIEFGYTF. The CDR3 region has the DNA TGTGCCAGTAGTATAGAATTTGGCTACACCTTC.

The DNA of the CDR3 is TGCAGCGTCTCGAGGGACAGGGACACTGAAGCTTTCTTT. Translating it yields CSVSRDRDTEAFF. The chain links TRBV29-1 to TRBJ1-1; 9 positions match TRBD1. V trimming: 6 bases; J trimming: 3 bases; junction bases outside the gene matches: 5. CDR3 length: 13 amino acids. CDR1 and CDR2 from the germline V gene are SQVTM and ANQGSEA.

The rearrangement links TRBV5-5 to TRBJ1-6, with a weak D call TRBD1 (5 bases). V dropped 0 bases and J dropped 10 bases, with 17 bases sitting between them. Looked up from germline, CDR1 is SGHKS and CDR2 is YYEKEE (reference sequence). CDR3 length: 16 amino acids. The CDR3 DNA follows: TGTGCCAGCAGCTTGGATCCCAGGGTACTTGAGTCACCCCTCCACTTT. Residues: CASSLDPRVLESPLHF.

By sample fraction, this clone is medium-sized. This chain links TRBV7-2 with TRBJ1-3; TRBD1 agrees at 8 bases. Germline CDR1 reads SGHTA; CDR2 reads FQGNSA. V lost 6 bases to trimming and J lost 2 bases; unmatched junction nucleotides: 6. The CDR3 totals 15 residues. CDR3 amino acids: CASSGQGGPGNTIYF. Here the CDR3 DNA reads TGTGCCAGCAGTGGACAGGGAGGTCCTGGAAACACCATATATTTT.

In DNA, the CDR3 is TGCGCCAGCAGCTTGGATCGGGGGGTATATGGCTACACCTTC. It encodes CASSLDRGVYGYTF. This chain uses TRBV5-1 with TRBJ1-2; tentative D call: TRBD1 (5 bases). Germline assignment: CDR1 SGHRS and CDR2 YFSETQ. The CDR3 length is 14 residues. V lost 0 bases and J 5 bases, leaving 11 bases between the germline ends.